This note documents a single T cell receptor beta chain sequence. Its antigen specificity is not known. No per-base quality is available; no much larger clone lies one base away. These data belong to a study of control samples from healthy donors and cancer patients (dated by TCRdb to the early 2020s). The library was prepared using the immunoSEQ multiplex PCR assay. Sourced from immuneACCESS, this table was stored by TCRdb with only in-frame sequences that have V and J called. A share of the clones is absent; for the studies checked, an unresolved V gene accounts for under half, and the remainder has no known explanation. For this sample there are 170,000 or so clones; 80% to 95% appear just once. More than 1.4% of the sample goes to the ten largest clones. Taken from the germline V gene, the CDR1 and CDR2 loops are WSHSY and SAAADI. V and J lose 5 bases and 5 bases, and a span of 10 bases separates them. From the cysteine up to the phenylalanine, the CDR3 has a length of 13 residues. Only the CDR3 DNA is retained, 39 bases long and in frame from the first base.

Sequencing used blood. The rearranged segments are TRBV10-2 and TRBJ2-1, with a tentative D gene TRBD1 over 6 matching bases. This TCR derives from a man aged 18 to 30 in good health. Here is the DNA: TGCGCCAGCAGTTCGCAGGGGAACAATGAGCAGTTCTTC. Its coded protein is CASSSQGNNEQFF.